This entry is about one TCR beta chain. The sample originates from a study of blood T cell repertoires in COVID-19. Background on the study: Acute-phase and convalescent COVID-19 samples originated in the United States, Italy and Spain. In each case, the material was cDNA or gDNA derived from T cells, B-cell-depleted T cells, or PBMCs.

The CDR3 consists of 11 residues. Germline-derived CDR1 and CDR2 are MGHDK and SYGVNS. V lost 11 bases, J lost 3 bases, and 8 bases lay in between. Original processing notes: Scientists estimated how many nucleated cells there were by amplifying reference gene primers. Profiling relied on immunoSEQ multiplex PCR, and the TCRdb table lists in-frame clones only, not all of them. That table supplies the V and J calls and clone size; D and trimming were determined from the DNA. Altogether hundreds of thousands of clones are present, roughly 89% being singletons, with the ten largest covering approximately 1.5%.

This receptor was taken from a woman in her thirties with active or convalescent COVID-19. The chain uses TRBV25-1 and TRBJ1-3, with D perhaps matching TRBD1 (6 bases). Sequenced input: peripheral blood. Here the CDR3 reads CAVDSGNTIYF. The CDR3 DNA sequence: TGTGCCGTGGACAGTGGAAACACCATATATTTT. The variable domain in full, with the rest retrieved from reference TRBV25-1 and TRBJ1-3, is EADIYQTPRYLVIGTGKKITLECSQTMGHDKMYWYQQDPGMELHLIHYSYGVNSTEKGDLSSESTVSRIRTEHFPLTLESARPSHTSQYLCAVDSGNTIYFGEGSWLTVV.